These 15 T cell receptor beta chains were sequenced from one sample in a study of T cell repertoires in cytomegalovirus infection. Their specific antigens are unknown. Via MiXCR, TCRdb re-called the reads, giving one row per CDR3 protein. The sample contains around 500,000 distinct CDR3 sequences, under 55% of which appear only once. Sequences were derived from cultured PBMCs, sampled from culture after CMV antigen stimulation. The receptors here all came from a human donor in good health (CMV status not recorded). Some clones in this sample may be carry-over from other donors' samples.

This chain joins TRBV20-1 and TRBJ2-7, with a weak D call TRBD1 (6 bases). Germline CDR1 reads DFQATT; CDR2 reads SNEGSKA (reference sequence). Trimming removed 0 bases from V and 2 bases from J, with 8 bases in between. The CDR3 length is 13 residues. The CDR3 protein is CSARDGQTYEQYF. The CDR3 DNA reads as TGCAGTGCTAGAGACGGACAGACCTACGAGCAGTACTTC.

This chain links TRBV7-2 with TRBJ1-5; D not certain. The germline V gene encodes CDR1 SGHTA and CDR2 FQGNSA. This CDR3 is 16 amino acids long. V was pared by 2 bases and J by 0 bases, with 11 bases between. The CDR3 loop is CASSLWGKNSNQPQHF. In DNA form, the CDR3 reads TGTGCCAGCAGCTTATGGGGAAAGAATAGCAATCAGCCCCAGCATTTT.

Only a few counts were recorded for this clonotype. J is TRBJ2-1 and V is TRBV2; D unclear. Germline V gives CDR1 SNHLY, CDR2 FYNNEI. Trimming pared 4 bases from V and 9 bases from J, leaving 22 bases between. CDR3 length: 16 residues. Here the CDR3 reads CASSASEGRSNGEQFF. CDR3 DNA sequence: TGTGCCAGCAGTGCCTCCGAAGGTAGGAGTAATGGTGAGCAGTTCTTC.

The rearrangement joins TRBV6-2 or TRBV6-3 to TRBJ2-7; 11 positions match TRBD2. Per germline, CDR1 MNHEY and CDR2 SVGEGT. V lost 6 bases and J lost 1; bases outside the gene matches: 8. The CDR3 has 16 residues. The CDR3 reads CASRIVGTSGSYEQYF. CDR3 nucleotide sequence: TGTGCCAGCAGAATCGTCGGGACTAGCGGATCCTACGAGCAGTACTTC.

The chain carries TRBV19 and TRBJ1-1, with a weak D call TRBD1 (5 bases). Germline CDR1 reads LNHDA; CDR2 reads SQIVND (reference sequence). V was pared by 3 bases and J by 6 bases, with 8 bases between. The CDR3 covers 12 residues. The CDR3 region is CASSMGVSEAFF. As DNA, the CDR3 is TGTGCCAGTAGTATGGGGGTTTCTGAAGCTTTCTTT.

This chain's CDR3 is CASSLAEGLNEQFF. CDR3 sequence (DNA): TGTGCCAGCAGCTTAGCGGAGGGGCTGAATGAGCAGTTCTTC. The gene calls are TRBV7-2 and TRBJ2-1; perhaps TRBD2 as D (6 bases). The germline gives CDR1 SGHTA, CDR2 FQGNSA. CDR3 length equals 14 residues. V lost 0 bases to trimming and J lost 7 bases, with 10 bases between them.

This rearrangement joins TRBV6-8 to TRBJ2-1, with D unresolved. The germline gives CDR1 MNHGY, CDR2 SAAAGT. V lost 1 base and J 0 bases, leaving 7 bases between the germline ends. CDR3 length equals 15 residues. The CDR3: CASSYYISSYNEQFF. The DNA of the CDR3 is TGTGCCAGCAGTTACTATATAAGCTCCTACAATGAGCAGTTCTTC.

This clonotype turned up a few times. The chain is built from TRBV19 and TRBJ2-2; TRBD2 aligns across 7 bases. This CDR3 has 16 amino acids. The germline V gene has CDR1 LNHDA and CDR2 SQIVND (reference sequence). The ends lost 8 bases at V and 1 base at J; junction bases unmatched: 10. CDR3 loop: CASGSASGENTGELFF. As DNA, the CDR3 is TGTGCCAGTGGATCGGCTAGCGGAGAGAACACCGGGGAGCTGTTTTTT. The full variable domain, rest sourced from reference TRBV19 and TRBJ2-2, is DGGITQSPKYLFRKEGQNVTLSCEQNLNHDAMYWYRQDPGQGLRLIYYSQIVNDFQKGDIAEGYSVSREKKESFPLTVTSAQKNPTAFYLCASGSASGENTGELFFGEGSRLTVL.

The J gene is TRBJ2-7, the V gene TRBV7-2; 7 nucleotides agree with TRBD1. This CDR3 has 14 residues. V trimming: 4 bases; J trimming: 3 bases; junction bases outside the gene matches: 6. Germline CDR1 and CDR2: SGHTA and FQGNSA. CDR3 DNA: TGTGCCAGCAGCTCACGACAGGGCGACTACGAGCAGTACTTC. As protein: CASSSRQGDYEQYF.

This clonotype appeared a few times. J is TRBJ2-2 and V is TRBV6-5, with a weak D call TRBD2 (6 bases). The CDR3 runs 14 residues. Germline CDR1 MNHEY, CDR2 SVGAGI. Trimming pared 8 bases from V and 2 bases from J, leaving 12 bases between. The CDR3 DNA is TGTGCCAGCCGGGGGAACAAAAACACCGGGGAGCTGTTTTTT. Residues: CASRGNKNTGELFF.

This clonotype showed up just a few times. The chain carries TRBV7-2 and TRBJ2-1; 16 nucleotides agree with TRBD2. The CDR3 totals 16 residues. V lost 1 base and J lost 7; bases outside the gene matches: 1. From germline, CDR1 is SGHTA and CDR2 FQGNSA. In DNA, the CDR3 is TGTGCCAGCAGCTTAGTGGGACTAGCGGGGGGGAATGAGCAGTTCTTC. Translation: CASSLVGLAGGNEQFF.

The V and J genes are TRBV19 and TRBJ1-3; D is unresolved. This CDR3 spans 14 amino acids. The germline CDR1 and CDR2 sequences are LNHDA and SQIVND (reference sequence). Trimming took off 6 bases at V and 2 bases at J, with 11 bases between the two ends. The CDR3 DNA reads as TGTGCCAGTAGGGCCCAGCGTGCTGGAAACACCATATATTTT. It yields the protein CASRAQRAGNTIYF.

The rearrangement uses TRBV5-1 and TRBJ2-5; D is possibly TRBD2 (8 bases). This CDR3 is 16 amino acids long. Trimming shortened V by 5 bases and J by 3 bases, and 20 bases separated the two germline ends. CDR1 is SGHRS and CDR2 is YFSETQ in the germline V gene. The CDR3 nucleotides read TGCGCCAGCAGTAGGGGGCCACTAGCGGAAAAAGAGACCCAGTACTTC. Amino acid sequence: CASSRGPLAEKETQYF.

This clonotype was detected only a few times. CDR3 in amino acids: CASSSPGQGFQPQHF. DNA of the CDR3: TGTGCCAGCAGTTCTCCGGGACAGGGGTTTCAGCCCCAGCATTTT. This chain joins TRBV12-3 or TRBV12-4 and TRBJ1-5; TRBD1 matches at 10 bases. Trimming removed 4 bases from V and 6 bases from J; junction bases left unmatched: 6. The CDR3 contains 15 residues.

J is TRBJ2-7 and V is TRBV7-2; tentatively, D is TRBD2 (5 bases). CDR1 and CDR2 (germline): SGHTA, FQGNSA. V lost 7 bases and J lost 3, with 13 bases in between. The CDR3 is made up of 13 amino acids. The chain's CDR3 is CASTRTWIYEQYF. The CDR3 DNA is TGTGCCAGCACCCGGACTTGGATCTACGAGCAGTACTTC.